This TCR beta chain came from a study of T cell responses to AZD1222 COVID-19 vaccine. On this clone: What it recognizes is unknown.

Data came from immunoSEQ multiplex PCR; TCRdb stores just in-frame clones and leaves some out. Among 190,000 or so clones listed, approximately 93% were seen once. Between the trimmed V and J ends, which lost 6 bases and 6 bases, there was a span of 12 bases. This CDR3 has 14 residues. Germline assignment: CDR1 MNHEY and CDR2 SVGAGI. Broader study findings: Scientists sampled the repertoires only once the peak T cell response had passed. The CD4 TCRs associated with vaccination extended across spike and predominated at 160-218 and 743-854. There were mostly white British donors and more females than males, and clonal diversity was possibly underestimated. As reported, nearly half of all spike-specific TCRs target variant regions that are unmutated.

The chain recombines TRBV6-5 with TRBJ1-6; possibly TRBD1 for D (6 bases). Sequences were derived from peripheral blood, sampled 28 days after the second AZD1222 dose. This sequence originates from an adult who received the AZD1222 COVID-19 vaccine. CDR3 in amino acids: CASRRQVVNSPLHF. The DNA for the CDR3 is TGTGCCAGCAGGAGACAGGTTGTTAATTCACCCCTCCACTTT.